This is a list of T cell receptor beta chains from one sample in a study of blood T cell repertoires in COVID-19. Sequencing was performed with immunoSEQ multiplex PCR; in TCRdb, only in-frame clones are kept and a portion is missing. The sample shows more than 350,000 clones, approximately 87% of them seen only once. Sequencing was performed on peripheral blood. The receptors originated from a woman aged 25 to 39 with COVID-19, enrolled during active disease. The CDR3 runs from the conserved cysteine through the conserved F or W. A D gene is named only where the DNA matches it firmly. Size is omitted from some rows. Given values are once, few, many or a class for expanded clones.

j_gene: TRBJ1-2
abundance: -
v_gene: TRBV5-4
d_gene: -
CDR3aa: CASTDLGEGYGYTF
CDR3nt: TGTGCCAGCACCGATTTGGGGGAGGGCTATGGCTACACCTTC

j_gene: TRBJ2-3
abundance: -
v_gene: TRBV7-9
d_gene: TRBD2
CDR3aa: CASTDGAGGIDTQYF
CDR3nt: TGTGCCAGCACCGACGGGGCGGGAGGAATAGATACGCAGTATTTT

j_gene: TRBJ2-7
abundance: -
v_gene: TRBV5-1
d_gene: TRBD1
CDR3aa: CASRPDRGYGEQYF
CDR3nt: TGCGCCAGCAGACCCGACAGGGGCTACGGCGAGCAGTACTTC

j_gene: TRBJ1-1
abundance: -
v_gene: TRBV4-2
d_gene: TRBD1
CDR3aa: CASSHPTGGANTEAFF
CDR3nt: TGTGCCAGCAGCCACCCCACAGGGGGCGCGAACACTGAAGCTTTCTTT

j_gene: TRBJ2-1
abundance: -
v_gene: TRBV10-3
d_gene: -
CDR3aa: CAISGDSGNEQFF
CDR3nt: TGTGCCATCAGTGGGGACTCGGGCAATGAGCAGTTCTTC

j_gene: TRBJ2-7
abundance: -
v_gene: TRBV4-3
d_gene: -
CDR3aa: CASSQVETESDEQYF
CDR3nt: TGCGCCAGCAGCCAAGTTGAGACAGAGAGCGACGAGCAGTACTTC

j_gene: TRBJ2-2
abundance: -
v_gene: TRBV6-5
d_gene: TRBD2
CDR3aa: CASRRELDTGELFF
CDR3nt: TGTGCCAGCAGGCGGGAGTTAGACACCGGGGAGCTGTTTTTT

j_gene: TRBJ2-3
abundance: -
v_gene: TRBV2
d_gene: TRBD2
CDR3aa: CASVAGGSTDTQYF
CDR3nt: TGTGCCAGCGTAGCGGGAGGGAGCACAGATACGCAGTATTTT

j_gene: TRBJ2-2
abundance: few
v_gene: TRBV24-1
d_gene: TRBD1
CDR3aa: CATSEVGQSGELFF
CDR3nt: TGTGCCACCAGTGAGGTGGGACAGAGCGGGGAGCTGTTTTTT

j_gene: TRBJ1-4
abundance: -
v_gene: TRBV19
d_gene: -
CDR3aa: CASSLRSITEKLFF
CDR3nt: TGTGCCAGTAGTCTACGGAGCATTACAGAAAAACTGTTTTTT

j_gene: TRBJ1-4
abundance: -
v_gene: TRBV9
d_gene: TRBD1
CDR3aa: CASSSRGGADEKLFF
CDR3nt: TGTGCCAGCAGCTCCCGAGGGGGCGCGGATGAAAAACTGTTTTTT

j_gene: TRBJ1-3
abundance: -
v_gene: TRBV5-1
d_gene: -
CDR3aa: CASSLNDRQVYPYTIYF
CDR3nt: TGCGCCAGCAGCTTAAACGACAGGCAGGTGTACCCTTACACCATATATTTT

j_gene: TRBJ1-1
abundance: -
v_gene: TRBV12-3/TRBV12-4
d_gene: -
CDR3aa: CASSLTGRAFF
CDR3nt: TGTGCCAGCAGCCTGACTGGTCGGGCTTTCTTT

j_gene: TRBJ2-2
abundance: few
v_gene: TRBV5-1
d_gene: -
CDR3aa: CASSVGENTGELFF
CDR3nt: TGCGCCAGCAGCGTCGGGGAGAACACCGGGGAGCTGTTTTTT

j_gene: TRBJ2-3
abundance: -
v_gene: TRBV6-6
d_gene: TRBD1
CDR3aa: CASSRRGDRESTDTQYF
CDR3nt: TGTGCCAGCAGCCGAAGAGGGGACAGGGAGAGCACAGATACGCAGTATTTT

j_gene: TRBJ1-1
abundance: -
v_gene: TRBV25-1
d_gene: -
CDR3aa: CASSDPGTRNTEAFF
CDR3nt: TGTGCCAGCAGTGACCCCGGGACAAGGAACACTGAAGCTTTCTTT

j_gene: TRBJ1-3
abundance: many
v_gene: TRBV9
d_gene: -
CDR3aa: CASSVSVSSGNTIYF
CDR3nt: TGTGCCAGCAGCGTATCCGTATCCTCTGGAAACACCATATATTTT

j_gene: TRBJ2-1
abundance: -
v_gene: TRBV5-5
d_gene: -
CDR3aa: CASSSNSREQFF
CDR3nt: TGTGCCAGCAGCTCAAACAGCCGGGAGCAGTTCTTC

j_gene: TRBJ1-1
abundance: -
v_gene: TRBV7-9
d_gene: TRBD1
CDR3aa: CASSWSTGGGTEAFF
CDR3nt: TGTGCCAGCAGCTGGTCAACAGGGGGAGGCACTGAAGCTTTCTTT

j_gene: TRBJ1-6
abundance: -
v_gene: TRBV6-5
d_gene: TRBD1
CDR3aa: CASRNGQDHSPLHF
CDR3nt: TGTGCCAGCAGAAACGGACAGGATCATTCACCCCTCCACTTT

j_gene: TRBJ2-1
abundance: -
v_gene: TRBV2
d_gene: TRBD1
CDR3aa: CASSEGTGGIEQFF
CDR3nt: TGTGCCAGCAGTGAAGGGACAGGGGGAATTGAGCAGTTCTTC

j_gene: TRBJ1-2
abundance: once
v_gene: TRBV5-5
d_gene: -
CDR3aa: CASSLGQNRYGYTF
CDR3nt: TGTGCCAGCAGCTTGGGACAGAACCGCTATGGCTACACCTTC

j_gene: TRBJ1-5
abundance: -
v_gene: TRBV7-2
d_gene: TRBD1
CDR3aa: CASSLTGDQPQHF
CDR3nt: TGTGCCAGCAGCTTGACAGGGGATCAGCCCCAGCATTTT

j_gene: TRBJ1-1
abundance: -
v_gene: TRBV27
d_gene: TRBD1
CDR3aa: CASRIMTGALFF
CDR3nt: TGTGCCAGCAGGATAATGACAGGGGCTCTTTTCTTT

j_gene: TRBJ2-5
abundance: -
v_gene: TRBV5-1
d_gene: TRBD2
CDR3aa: CASSSPSGYQETQYF
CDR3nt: TGCGCCAGCAGCTCGCCTAGCGGGTACCAAGAGACCCAGTACTTC

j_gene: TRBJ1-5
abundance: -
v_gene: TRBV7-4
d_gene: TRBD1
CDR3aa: CASSFPGQPNQPQHF
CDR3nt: TGTGCCAGCAGCTTCCCGGGACAGCCCAATCAGCCCCAGCATTTT

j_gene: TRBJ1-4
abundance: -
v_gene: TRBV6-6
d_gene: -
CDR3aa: CASSLRGTGSNEKLFF
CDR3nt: TGTGCCAGCAGCCTACGCGGGACGGGTAGTAATGAAAAACTGTTTTTT